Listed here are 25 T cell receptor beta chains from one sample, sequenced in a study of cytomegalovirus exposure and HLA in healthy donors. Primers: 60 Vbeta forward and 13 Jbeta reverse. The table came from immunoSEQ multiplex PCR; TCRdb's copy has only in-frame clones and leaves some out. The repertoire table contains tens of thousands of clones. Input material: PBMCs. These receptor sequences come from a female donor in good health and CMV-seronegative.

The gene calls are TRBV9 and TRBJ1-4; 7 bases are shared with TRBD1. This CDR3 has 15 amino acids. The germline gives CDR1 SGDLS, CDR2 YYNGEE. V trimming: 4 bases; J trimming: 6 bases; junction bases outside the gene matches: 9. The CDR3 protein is CASSTGDSYHEKLFF. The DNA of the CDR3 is TGTGCCAGCAGCACTGGGGACAGCTATCATGAAAAACTGTTTTTT.

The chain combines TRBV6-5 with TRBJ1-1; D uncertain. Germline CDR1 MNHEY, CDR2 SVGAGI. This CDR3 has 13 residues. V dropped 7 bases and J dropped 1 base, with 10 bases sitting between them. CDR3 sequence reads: CASTGLWNTEAFF. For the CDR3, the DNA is TGTGCCAGCACCGGACTGTGGAACACTGAAGCTTTCTTT.

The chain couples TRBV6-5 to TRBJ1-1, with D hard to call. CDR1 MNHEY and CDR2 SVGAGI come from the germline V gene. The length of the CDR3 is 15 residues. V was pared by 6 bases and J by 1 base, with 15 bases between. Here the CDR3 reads CASSYGRHQNTEAFF. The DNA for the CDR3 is TGTGCCAGCAGCTACGGGAGACACCAGAACACTGAAGCTTTCTTT.

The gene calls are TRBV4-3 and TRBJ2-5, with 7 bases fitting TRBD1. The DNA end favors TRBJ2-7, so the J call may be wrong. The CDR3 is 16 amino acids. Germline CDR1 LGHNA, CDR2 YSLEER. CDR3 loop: CASSQGIDREVYEQYF. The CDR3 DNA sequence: TGCGCCAGCAGCCAAGGGATTGACAGGGAAGTCTACGAGCAGTACTTC.

The CDR3 DNA follows: TGCGCCAGCAGCTTGGGACAGACTTCGTATGGCTACACCTTC. Translation gives CASSLGQTSYGYTF. The genes are TRBV5-1 and TRBJ1-2; D possibly corresponds to TRBD1 (5 bases). Trimming took off 0 bases at V and 5 bases at J, with 11 bases between the two ends. Germline CDR1 and CDR2: SGHRS and YFSETQ. This CDR3 is built from 14 residues.

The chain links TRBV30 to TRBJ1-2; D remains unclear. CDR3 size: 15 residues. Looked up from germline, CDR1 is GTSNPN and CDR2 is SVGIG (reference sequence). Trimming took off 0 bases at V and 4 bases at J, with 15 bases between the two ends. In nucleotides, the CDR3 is TGTGCCTGGAGTGTCCTGGCTTGGAGACGCTATGGCTACACCTTC. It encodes CAWSVLAWRRYGYTF. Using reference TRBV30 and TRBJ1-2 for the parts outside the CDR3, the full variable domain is SQTIHQWPATLVQPVGSPLSLECTVEGTSNPNLYWYRQAAGRGLQLLFYSVGIGQISSEVPQNLSASRPQDRQFILSSKKLLLSDSGFYLCAWSVLAWRRYGYTFGSGTRLTVV.

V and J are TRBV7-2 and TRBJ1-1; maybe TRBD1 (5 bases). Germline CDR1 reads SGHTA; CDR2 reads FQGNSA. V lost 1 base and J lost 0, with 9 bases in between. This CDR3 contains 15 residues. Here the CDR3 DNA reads TGTGCCAGCAGCTTAGATAGACAGCTGAACACTGAAGCTTTCTTT. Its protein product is CASSLDRQLNTEAFF.

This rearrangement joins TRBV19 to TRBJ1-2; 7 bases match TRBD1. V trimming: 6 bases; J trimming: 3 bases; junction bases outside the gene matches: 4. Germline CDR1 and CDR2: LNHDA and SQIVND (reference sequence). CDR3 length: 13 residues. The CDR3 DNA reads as TGTGCCAGTAGCTCAACAGGGGACTATGGCTACACCTTC. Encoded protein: CASSSTGDYGYTF.

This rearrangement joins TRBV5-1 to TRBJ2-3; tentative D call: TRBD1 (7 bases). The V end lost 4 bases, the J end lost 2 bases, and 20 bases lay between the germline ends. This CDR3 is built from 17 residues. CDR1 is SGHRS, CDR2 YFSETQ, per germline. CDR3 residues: CASSPGVQGYSTDTQYF. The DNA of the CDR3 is TGCGCCAGCAGCCCGGGGGTACAGGGGTATTCCACAGATACGCAGTATTTT.

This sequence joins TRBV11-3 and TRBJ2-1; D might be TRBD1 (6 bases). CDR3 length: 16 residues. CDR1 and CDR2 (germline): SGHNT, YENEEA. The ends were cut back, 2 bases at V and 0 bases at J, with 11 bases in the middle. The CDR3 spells CASSLSGQSSYNEQFF. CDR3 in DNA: TGTGCCAGCAGCTTAAGCGGACAGAGCTCCTACAATGAGCAGTTCTTC.

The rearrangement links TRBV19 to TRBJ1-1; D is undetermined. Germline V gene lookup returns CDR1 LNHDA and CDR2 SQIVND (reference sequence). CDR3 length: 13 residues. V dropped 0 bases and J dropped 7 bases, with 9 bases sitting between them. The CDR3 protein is CASSIDRRIEAFF. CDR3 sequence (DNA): TGTGCCAGTAGTATAGATCGGCGGATTGAAGCTTTCTTT.

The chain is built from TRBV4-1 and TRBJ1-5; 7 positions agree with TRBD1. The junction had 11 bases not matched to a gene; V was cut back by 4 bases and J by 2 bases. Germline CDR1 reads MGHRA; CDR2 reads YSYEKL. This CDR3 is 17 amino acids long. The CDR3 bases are TGCGCCAGCAGCCCGCGACTAGAGGGGGCGGGCAATCAGCCCCAGCATTTT. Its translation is CASSPRLEGAGNQPQHF.

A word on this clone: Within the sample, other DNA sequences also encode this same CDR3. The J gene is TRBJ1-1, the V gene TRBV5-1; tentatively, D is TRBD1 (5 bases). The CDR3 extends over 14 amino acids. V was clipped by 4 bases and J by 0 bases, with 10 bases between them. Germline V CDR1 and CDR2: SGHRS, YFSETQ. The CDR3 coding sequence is TGCGCCAGCAGCCTCGACAGATTGAACACTGAAGCTTTCTTT. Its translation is CASSLDRLNTEAFF. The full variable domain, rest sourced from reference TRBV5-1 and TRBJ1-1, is KAGVTQTPRYLIKTRGQQVTLSCSPISGHRSVSWYQQTPGQGLQFLFEYFSETQRNKGNFPGRFSGRQFSNSRSEMNVSTLELGDSALYLCASSLDRLNTEAFFGQGTRLTVV.

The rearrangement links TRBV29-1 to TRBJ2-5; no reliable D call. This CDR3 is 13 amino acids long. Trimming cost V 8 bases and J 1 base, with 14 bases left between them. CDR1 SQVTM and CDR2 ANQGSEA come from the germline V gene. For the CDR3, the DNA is TGCAGCTCGCGACTGTCAATCCAAGAGACCCAGTACTTC. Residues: CSSRLSIQETQYF.

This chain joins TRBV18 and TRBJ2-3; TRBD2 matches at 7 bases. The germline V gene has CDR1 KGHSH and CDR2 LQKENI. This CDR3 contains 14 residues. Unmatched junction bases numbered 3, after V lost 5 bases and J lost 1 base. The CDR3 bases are TGTGCCAGCTCAGGACTAGGGGGCACAGATACGCAGTATTTT. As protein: CASSGLGGTDTQYF.

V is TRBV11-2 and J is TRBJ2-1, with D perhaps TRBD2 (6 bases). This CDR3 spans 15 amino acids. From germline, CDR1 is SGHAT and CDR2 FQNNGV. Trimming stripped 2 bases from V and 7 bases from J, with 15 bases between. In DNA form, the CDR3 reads TGTGCCAGCAGCTTAAAGAGGAGGGAACTAAATGAGCAGTTCTTC. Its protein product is CASSLKRRELNEQFF.

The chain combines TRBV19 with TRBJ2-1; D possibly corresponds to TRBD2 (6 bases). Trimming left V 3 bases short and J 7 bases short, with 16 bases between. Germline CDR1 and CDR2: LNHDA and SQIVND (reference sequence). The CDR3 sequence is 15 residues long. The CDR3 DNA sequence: TGTGCCAGTAGTATCCAGCGGGCCCCGGGAAATGAGCAGTTCTTC. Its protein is CASSIQRAPGNEQFF.

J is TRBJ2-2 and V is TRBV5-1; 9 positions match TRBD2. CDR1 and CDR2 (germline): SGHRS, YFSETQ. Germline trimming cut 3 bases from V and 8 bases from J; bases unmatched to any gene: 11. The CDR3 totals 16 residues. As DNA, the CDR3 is TGCGCCAGCAGCTGGAGATCAAGCGGGGGGCTAGGGGAGCTGTTTTTT. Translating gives CASSWRSSGGLGELFF.

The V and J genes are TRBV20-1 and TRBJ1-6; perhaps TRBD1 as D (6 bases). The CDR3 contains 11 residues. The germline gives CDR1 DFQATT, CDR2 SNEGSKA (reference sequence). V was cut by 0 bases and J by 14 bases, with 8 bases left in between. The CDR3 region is CSAREQGSLHF. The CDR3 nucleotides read TGCAGTGCTAGAGAACAGGGTTCCCTCCACTTT.

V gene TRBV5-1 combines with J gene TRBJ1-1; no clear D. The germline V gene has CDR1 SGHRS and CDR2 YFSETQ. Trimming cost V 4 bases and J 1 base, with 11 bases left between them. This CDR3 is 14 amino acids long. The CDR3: CASSVQTRNTEAFF. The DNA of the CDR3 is TGCGCCAGCAGCGTGCAAACGAGGAACACTGAAGCTTTCTTT.

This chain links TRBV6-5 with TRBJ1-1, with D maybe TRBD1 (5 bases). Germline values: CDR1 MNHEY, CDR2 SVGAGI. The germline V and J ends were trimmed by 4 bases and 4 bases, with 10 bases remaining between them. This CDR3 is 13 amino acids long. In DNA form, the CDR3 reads TGTGCCAGCAGTTCCCGGGGGGGCACTGAAGCTTTCTTT. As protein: CASSSRGGTEAFF.

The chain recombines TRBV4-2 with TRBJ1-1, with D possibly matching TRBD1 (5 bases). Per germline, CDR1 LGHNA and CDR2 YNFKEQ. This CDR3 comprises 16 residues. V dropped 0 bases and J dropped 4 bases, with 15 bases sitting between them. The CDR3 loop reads CASSQDRRTQGTEAFF. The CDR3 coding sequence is TGTGCCAGCAGCCAAGATCGTAGGACCCAGGGCACTGAAGCTTTCTTT.

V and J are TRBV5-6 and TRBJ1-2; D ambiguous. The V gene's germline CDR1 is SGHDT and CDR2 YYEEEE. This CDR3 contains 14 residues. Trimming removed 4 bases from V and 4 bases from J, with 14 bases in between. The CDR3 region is CASSPRVRGYGYTF. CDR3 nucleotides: TGTGCCAGCAGCCCCCGGGTCCGGGGCTATGGCTACACCTTC.

Written as DNA, the CDR3 is TGCGCCAGCAGCTTACAGCCCAACACCTACGAGCAGTACTTC. Translating it yields CASSLQPNTYEQYF. V gene TRBV5-1 combines with J gene TRBJ2-7; D is ambiguous. Looked up from germline, CDR1 is SGHRS and CDR2 is YFSETQ. V was pared by 2 bases and J by 2 bases, with 11 bases between. The length of the CDR3 is 14 residues.

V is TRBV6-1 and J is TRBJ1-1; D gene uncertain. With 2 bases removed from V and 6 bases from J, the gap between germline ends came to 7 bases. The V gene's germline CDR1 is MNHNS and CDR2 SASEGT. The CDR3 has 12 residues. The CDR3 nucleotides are TGTGCCAGCAGTGAATTCGTCGCTGAAGCTTTCTTT. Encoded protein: CASSEFVAEAFF.